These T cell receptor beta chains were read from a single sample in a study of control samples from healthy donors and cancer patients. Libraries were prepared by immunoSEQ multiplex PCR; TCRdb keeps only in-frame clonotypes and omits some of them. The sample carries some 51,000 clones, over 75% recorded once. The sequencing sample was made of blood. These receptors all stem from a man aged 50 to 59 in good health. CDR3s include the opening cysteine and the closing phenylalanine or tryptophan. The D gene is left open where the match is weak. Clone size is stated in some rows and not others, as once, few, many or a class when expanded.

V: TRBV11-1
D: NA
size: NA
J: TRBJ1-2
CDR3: CASSFGRGGNYGYTF
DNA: TGTGCCAGCAGCTTCGGACGAGGGGGTAACTATGGCTACACCTTC

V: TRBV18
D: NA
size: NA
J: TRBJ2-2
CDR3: CASSPGGSRATGELFF
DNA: TGTGCCAGCTCACCCGGAGGGTCCCGTGCCACCGGGGAGCTGTTTTTT

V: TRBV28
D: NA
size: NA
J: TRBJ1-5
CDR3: CASSWSNQPQHF
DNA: TGTGCCAGCAGCTGGAGCAATCAGCCCCAGCATTTT

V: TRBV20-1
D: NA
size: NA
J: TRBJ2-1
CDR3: CSASANEQFF
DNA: TGCAGTGCCTCCGCCAATGAGCAGTTCTTC

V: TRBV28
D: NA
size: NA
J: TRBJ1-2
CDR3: CASSLVGGNYGYTF
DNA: TGTGCCAGCAGTTTAGTCGGCGGTAATTATGGCTACACCTTC

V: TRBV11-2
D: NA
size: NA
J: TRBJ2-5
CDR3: CASSPRNQETQYF
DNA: TGTGCCAGCAGCCCCCGAAACCAAGAGACCCAGTACTTC

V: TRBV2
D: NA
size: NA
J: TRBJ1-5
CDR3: CASSRRGVNQPQHF
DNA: TGTGCCAGCAGTCGACGGGGCGTAAATCAGCCCCAGCATTTT

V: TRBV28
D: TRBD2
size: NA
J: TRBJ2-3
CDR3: CASSRRLAGGLYTDTQYF
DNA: TGTGCCAGCAGCCGTAGACTAGCGGGAGGGCTTTACACAGATACGCAGTATTTT

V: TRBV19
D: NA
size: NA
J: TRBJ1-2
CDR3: CASSKAAGQVYGYTF
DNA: TGTGCCAGTAGTAAGGCAGCCGGGCAGGTCTATGGCTACACCTTC

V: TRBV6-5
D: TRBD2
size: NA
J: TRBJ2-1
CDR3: CASLRASGPHNEQFF
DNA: TGTGCCAGCCTTAGGGCTAGCGGGCCTCACAATGAGCAGTTCTTC

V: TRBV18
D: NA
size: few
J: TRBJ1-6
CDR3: CASSPRGQNNSPLHF
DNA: TGTGCCAGCTCACCACGAGGACAGAATAATTCACCCCTCCACTTT

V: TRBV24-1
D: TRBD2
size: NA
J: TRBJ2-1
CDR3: CATSDQTSGLRNEQFF
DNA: TGTGCCACCAGTGATCAGACTAGCGGGTTGAGAAATGAGCAGTTCTTC

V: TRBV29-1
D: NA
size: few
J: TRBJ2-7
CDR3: CSVEWQGSYEQYF
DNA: TGCAGCGTTGAATGGCAGGGTTCCTACGAGCAGTACTTC

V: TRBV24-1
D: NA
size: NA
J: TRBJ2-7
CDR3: CATSDSRPSEWHEQYF
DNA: TGTGCCACCAGTGATTCTAGGCCTAGCGAATGGCACGAGCAGTACTTC

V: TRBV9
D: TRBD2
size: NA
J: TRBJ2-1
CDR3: CASDGGEPHNEQFF
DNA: TGTGCCAGCGACGGGGGGGAACCCCACAATGAGCAGTTCTTC

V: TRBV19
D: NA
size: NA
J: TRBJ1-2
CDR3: CASSITGLGSFGGYTF
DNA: TGTGCCAGTAGTATAACGGGTTTGGGGTCGTTTGGTGGCTACACCTTC

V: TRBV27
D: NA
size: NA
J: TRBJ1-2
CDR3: CASSGTDTNYGYTF
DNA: TGTGCCAGCAGTGGTACAGACACCAACTATGGCTACACCTTC

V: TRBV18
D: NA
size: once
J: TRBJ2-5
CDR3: CASSSRTAQETQYF
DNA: TGTGCCAGCTCATCCCGGACAGCACAAGAGACCCAGTACTTC

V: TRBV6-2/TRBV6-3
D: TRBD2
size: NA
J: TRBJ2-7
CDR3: CASSSGGRPYEQYF
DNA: TGTGCCAGCAGTTCGGGGGGGCGTCCCTACGAGCAGTACTTC

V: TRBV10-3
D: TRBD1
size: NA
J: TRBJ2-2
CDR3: CAISGGQGRAGELFF
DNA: TGTGCCATCAGTGGGGGACAGGGTAGGGCCGGGGAGCTGTTTTTT

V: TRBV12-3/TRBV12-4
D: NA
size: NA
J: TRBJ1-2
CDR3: CASSFLKENGYTF
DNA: TGTGCCAGCAGCTTTTTGAAAGAAAATGGCTACACCTTC

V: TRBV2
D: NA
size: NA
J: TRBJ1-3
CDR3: CASKGWRGASGNTIYF
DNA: TGTGCCAGCAAAGGATGGCGGGGGGCATCTGGAAACACCATATATTTT

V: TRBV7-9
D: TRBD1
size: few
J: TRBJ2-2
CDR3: CASSLGTGDTGELFF
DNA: TGTGCCAGCAGCTTGGGGACAGGGGACACCGGGGAGCTGTTTTTT

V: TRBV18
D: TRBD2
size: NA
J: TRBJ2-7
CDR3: CASSPGTSGSISYEQYF
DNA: TGTGCCAGCTCACCTGGGACTAGCGGGAGTATCTCCTACGAGCAGTACTTC

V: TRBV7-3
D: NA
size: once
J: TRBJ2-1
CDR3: CASAVTESYNEQFF
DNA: TGTGCCAGCGCCGTAACAGAGTCCTACAATGAGCAGTTCTTC

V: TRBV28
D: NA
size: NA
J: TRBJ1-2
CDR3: CASSLSGDGYTF
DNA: TGTGCCAGCAGTTTATCTGGTGATGGCTACACCTTC

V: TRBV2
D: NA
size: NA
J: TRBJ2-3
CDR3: CASSDGSASTDTQYF
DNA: TGTGCCAGCAGTGATGGCTCCGCTAGCACAGATACGCAGTATTTT

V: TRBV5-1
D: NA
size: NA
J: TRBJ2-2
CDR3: CATGAGGENPGELFF
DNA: TGCGCCACCGGGGCAGGGGGGGAAAATCCCGGGGAGCTGTTTTTT

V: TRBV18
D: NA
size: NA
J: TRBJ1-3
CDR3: CASSPQPGPGNTIYF
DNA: TGTGCCAGCTCACCACAACCCGGACCTGGAAACACCATATATTTT

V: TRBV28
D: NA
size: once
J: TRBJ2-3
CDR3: CASRDTTDTQYF
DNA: TGTGCCAGCCGGGACACCACAGATACGCAGTATTTT

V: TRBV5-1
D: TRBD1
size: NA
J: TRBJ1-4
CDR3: CASSLGGTGPNEKLFF
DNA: TGCGCCAGCAGCTTGGGAGGGACAGGGCCTAATGAAAAACTGTTTTTT

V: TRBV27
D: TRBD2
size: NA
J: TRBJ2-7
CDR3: CASSFSGSLYEQYF
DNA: TGTGCCAGCAGTTTTAGCGGGAGTCTTTACGAGCAGTACTTC

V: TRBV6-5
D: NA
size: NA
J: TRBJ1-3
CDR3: CASSSYPRVDGNTIYF
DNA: TGTGCCAGCAGTTCCTACCCTCGGGTGGACGGAAACACCATATATTTT

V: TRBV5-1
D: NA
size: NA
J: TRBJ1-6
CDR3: CASSSGQLSSYNSPLHF
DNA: TGCGCCAGCAGCTCAGGACAATTGAGCTCCTATAATTCACCCCTCCACTTT

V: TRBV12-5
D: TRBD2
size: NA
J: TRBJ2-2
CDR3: CASAWRGVDTGELFF
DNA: TGTGCTAGTGCATGGCGGGGGGTTGACACCGGGGAGCTGTTTTTT

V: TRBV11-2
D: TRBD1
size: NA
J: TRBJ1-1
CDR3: CASKVTGGTEAFF
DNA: TGTGCCAGCAAAGTGACAGGGGGCACTGAAGCTTTCTTT